One and the same sample provided the 19 T cell receptor beta chains below, sequenced in a study of control samples from healthy donors and cancer patients. The data were produced by immunoSEQ multiplex PCR, yet TCRdb's version contains in-frame clones alone and is incomplete. The sample has 150,000 or so clones; 94% are singletons. The sample consisted of blood. These receptor sequences come from a man between 35 and 55 years old in good health.

V usage is TRBV12-3 or TRBV12-4 and J usage is TRBJ2-4, with D unresolved. Trimming took 7 bases from V and 7 from J, leaving 14 bases between them. This CDR3 is 13 amino acids long. In nucleotides, the CDR3 is TGTGCCAGCACCGTGGGCGGAAGTAACATTCAGTACTTC. Residues: CASTVGGSNIQYF.

Notes on this clone: Within the sample, other DNA sequences also encode this same CDR3. This chain joins TRBV5-1 and TRBJ2-2, with D tentatively TRBD2 (6 bases). V shed 0 bases and J shed 0 bases, with 6 bases lying between them. Per germline, CDR1 SGHRS and CDR2 YFSETQ. The CDR3 totals 15 residues. CDR3 protein: CASSLGGANTGELFF. The CDR3 coding sequence is TGCGCCAGCAGCTTGGGCGGGGCGAACACCGGGGAGCTGTTTTTT.

The chain recombines TRBV29-1 with TRBJ2-7; the match to TRBD1 covers 11 bases. J gave up 4 bases and V 3 bases, and 2 bases lay outside the gene matches. The CDR3 extends over 13 amino acids. Germline V gene sequence: CDR1 SQVTM, CDR2 ANQGSEA. CDR3 coding DNA: TGCAGCGTTGAGGGGACAGGGGGGTACGAGCAGTACTTC. This translates into CSVEGTGGYEQYF.

The chain employs TRBV19 and TRBJ1-5, with 7 bases aligning to TRBD1. The CDR3 has 15 amino acids. V was clipped by 6 bases and J by 2 bases; unmatched bases: 7. The germline V gene has CDR1 LNHDA and CDR2 SQIVND (reference sequence). The CDR3 nucleotides read TGTGCCAGTAGGGGTCCAGGGGGTGGCAATCAGCCCCAGCATTTT. This translates into CASRGPGGGNQPQHF.

The gene calls are TRBV7-2 and TRBJ2-5; either TRBD1 or TRBD2 may fit D (5 bases each). This CDR3 is built from 17 residues. Germline-derived CDR1 and CDR2 are SGHTA and FQGNSA. Trimming took off 1 base at V and 4 bases at J, with 19 bases between the two ends. The CDR3 sequence: CASSLVPGRNFRETQYF. DNA for the CDR3: TGTGCCAGCAGCTTAGTCCCGGGACGGAATTTCAGAGAGACCCAGTACTTC.

The CDR3 nucleotides read TGTGCCAGCAGCCACTCAGGGGGGTTCGAGCAGTACTTC. Protein: CASSHSGGFEQYF. V usage is TRBV9 and J usage is TRBJ2-7; a possible D gene is TRBD1 (7 bases). The V end lost 4 bases, the J end lost 6 bases, and 14 bases lay between the germline ends. Germline assignment: CDR1 SGDLS and CDR2 YYNGEE. This CDR3 is 13 amino acids long.

The genes are TRBV19 and TRBJ1-2; D remains unclear. Looked up from germline, CDR1 is LNHDA and CDR2 is SQIVND (reference sequence). The V gene lost 5 bases and the J gene lost 4 bases, with 5 bases spanning the gap. The CDR3 is 11 amino acids. The CDR3 region has the DNA TGTGCCAGTAGTGGGATCTATGGCTACACCTTC. Translating gives CASSGIYGYTF. Complete variable domain (other parts from reference TRBV19 and TRBJ1-2): DGGITQSPKYLFRKEGQNVTLSCEQNLNHDAMYWYRQDPGQGLRLIYYSQIVNDFQKGDIAEGYSVSREKKESFPLTVTSAQKNPTAFYLCASSGIYGYTFGSGTRLTVV.

The chain combines TRBV7-3 with TRBJ2-1; D might be TRBD2 (5 bases). The CDR3 has 14 amino acids. With 2 bases removed from V and 5 bases from J, the gap between germline ends came to 10 bases. Germline V gene lookup returns CDR1 SGHTA and CDR2 FQGTGA. The CDR3 sequence: CASSLAGINNEQFF. As DNA, the CDR3 is TGTGCCAGCAGCTTAGCGGGTATCAACAATGAGCAGTTCTTC.

The genes are TRBV7-9 and TRBJ2-3; 7 bases fit TRBD2. Germline values: CDR1 SEHNR, CDR2 FQNEAQ (reference sequence). The trim removed 5 bases at V and 6 bases at J, leaving 17 bases unmatched. The CDR3 is 17 residues long. The CDR3, as DNA: TGTGCCAGCAGCCGGGGGGTCTCGGGACCCATTGCGGATACGCAGTATTTT. Translating it yields CASSRGVSGPIADTQYF.

V usage is TRBV4-1 and J usage is TRBJ2-5; 7 nucleotides line up with TRBD1. In germline, CDR1 is MGHRA, CDR2 YSYEKL. With 2 bases clipped from V and 7 bases from J, the junction kept 13 bases outside the gene matches. This CDR3 comprises 16 residues. The CDR3 DNA reads as TGCGCCAGCAGCCAAAGTGCCGACAGGGTCAGGGTGACCCAGTACTTC. Translation: CASSQSADRVRVTQYF.

This rearrangement joins TRBV5-8 to TRBJ1-4, with a tentative D call TRBD1 (6 bases). Germline CDR1 reads SGHTS; CDR2 reads YDEGEE. This CDR3 region has 17 residues. The V end lost 2 bases, the J end lost 0 bases, and 14 bases lay between the germline ends. The CDR3 DNA reads as TGTGCCAGCAGCTTAGGGACAAACAGTGCAACTAATGAAAAACTGTTTTTT. It translates to CASSLGTNSATNEKLFF.

V is TRBV5-6 and J is TRBJ2-7, with 10 bases identical to TRBD1. Per the germline V gene, CDR1 is SGHDT and CDR2 is YYEEEE. V shed 7 bases, J shed 2 bases, and the junction held 9 bases outside the gene matches. The CDR3 loop spans 15 amino acids. The CDR3 DNA reads TGTGCCAGCGACGCCCGGGACAGGGGCACCTACGAGCAGTACTTC. Amino acids: CASDARDRGTYEQYF.

CDR3 DNA: TGCGCCAGCAGCCAAGAGACGGGACGCTATGGCTACACCTTC. Translating gives CASSQETGRYGYTF. The chain joins TRBV4-1 to TRBJ1-2; a weak D match, TRBD1 (5 bases). V shed 0 bases and J shed 4 bases, with 9 bases lying between them. The CDR3 extends over 14 amino acids. The germline gives CDR1 MGHRA, CDR2 YSYEKL.

The chain employs TRBV15 and TRBJ2-2, with no clear D. Trimming pared 0 bases from V and 1 base from J, leaving 6 bases between. Per the germline V gene, CDR1 is LNHNV and CDR2 is YYDKDF (reference sequence). There are 15 residues in the CDR3. The chain's CDR3 is CATSRDNQNTGELFF. DNA for the CDR3: TGTGCCACCAGCAGAGATAACCAGAACACCGGGGAGCTGTTTTTT.

The chain couples TRBV15 to TRBJ2-1; maybe TRBD2 (5 bases). Germline CDR1 reads LNHNV; CDR2 reads YYDKDF (reference sequence). This CDR3 is 16 amino acids long. V was pared by 1 base and J by 3 bases, with 13 bases between. CDR3 DNA sequence: TGTGCCACCAGCAGAGTTGGGGAGAGGTTCTACAATGAGCAGTTCTTC. It specifies CATSRVGERFYNEQFF.

V gene TRBV27 combines with J gene TRBJ2-7; D is possibly TRBD1 or TRBD2 (5 bases each). Germline loops: CDR1 MNHEY, CDR2 SMNVEV (reference sequence). Trimming removed 3 bases from V and 0 bases from J, with 9 bases in between. The CDR3 runs 14 residues. Written as DNA, the CDR3 is TGTGCCAGCAGTTTTGGGACGGCCTCCTACGAGCAGTACTTC. Its protein is CASSFGTASYEQYF.

In this sample, this clone turned up once. V gene TRBV18 combines with J gene TRBJ1-1; D unresolved. Per germline, CDR1 KGHSH and CDR2 LQKENI. The V end lost 3 bases, the J end lost 1 base, and 9 bases lay between the germline ends. This CDR3 region has 14 residues. CDR3 in DNA: TGTGCCAGCTCACCTTTTTCAGAGAACACTGAAGCTTTCTTT. As protein: CASSPFSENTEAFF.

V gene TRBV6-5 combines with J gene TRBJ1-1, with a weak D call TRBD1 (5 bases). The CDR3 is made up of 14 amino acids. Trimming pared 7 bases from V and 0 bases from J, leaving 12 bases between. Germline values: CDR1 MNHEY, CDR2 SVGAGI. CDR3 loop: CASTPTVLNTEAFF. The CDR3 DNA is TGTGCCAGCACCCCGACAGTTTTGAACACTGAAGCTTTCTTT.

The chain employs TRBV18 and TRBJ2-3; 13 bases align to TRBD2. This CDR3 region has 16 residues. In germline, CDR1 is KGHSH, CDR2 LQKENI. After removal of 4 bases from V and 2 bases from J, the junction contained 3 bases not matched to a gene. The CDR3 sequence: CASSRLAGGSTDTQYF. The CDR3 region has the DNA TGTGCCAGCTCACGACTAGCGGGGGGATCCACAGATACGCAGTATTTT. Drawing the rest from reference TRBV18 and TRBJ2-3, the complete variable domain is NAGVMQNPRHLVRRRGQEARLRCSPMKGHSHVYWYRQLPEEGLKFMVYLQKENIIDESGMPKERFSAEFPKEGPSILRIQQVVRGDSAAYFCASSRLAGGSTDTQYFGPGTRLTVL.